This T cell receptor beta chain was recorded in a study of Graves' ophthalmopathy and Graves' hyperthyroidism. Findings and limits, study-wide: From stable hyperthyroidism, ophthalmopathy was separated by a 13-signature model with 85% to 90% sensitivity and more than 75% specificity.

Amplification of TCR beta CDR3 regions used RNA transcripts. Second-round multiplex PCR followed a first-round RT-PCR using HTBI primers. In TCRdb, the multiplex PCR reads were re-called with MiXCR into one record per CDR3 protein. The data show about 550,000 distinct CDR3 sequences, less than 45% seen once. Germline V gives CDR1 SGHVS, CDR2 FNYEAQ. V gave up 0 bases and J gave up 4 bases, with 13 bases separating them. The CDR3 is made up of 15 amino acids. This clonotype showed up many times. As yet, its antigen is unknown. The sequenced sample was peripheral blood or thyroid tissue (not recorded which). This receptor was obtained from an adult man with Graves' hyperthyroidism. The chain employs TRBV7-6 and TRBJ2-7; D may match TRBD1 or TRBD2 (5 bases each). CDR3 sequence: CASSLASGPSYEQYF. CDR3 nucleotides: TGTGCCAGCAGCTTAGCGTCGGGGCCGTCTTACGAGCAGTACTTC.